This is a list of T cell receptor beta chains from one sample in a study of blood T cell repertoires in COVID-19. The repertoire was sequenced with immunoSEQ multiplex PCR; TCRdb's copy has only in-frame clones and lacks some. Among under 150,000 clones listed, more than 75% were seen once. The sequencing sample was made of peripheral blood. These receptors all come from a woman between 50 and 59 years old who had recovered from COVID-19. Each CDR3 is given with its conserved first and last residue. Fields, in order: CDR3 DNA, CDR3 protein, J gene, clone size, D gene, V gene. The D gene is left open where the match is weak. Size values are once, few and many counts, or a class for expanded clones, and some rows have none.

DNA: TGCAGCGTCCAAGCGGGGGGGCCTAGCGGGGAGCTGTTTTTT; CDR3: CSVQAGGPSGELFF; J: TRBJ2-2; size: once; D: TRBD2; V: TRBV29-1
DNA: TGTGCCAGCAGCTTTGACAGCTCCCCCAATGAAAAACTGTTTTTT; CDR3: CASSFDSSPNEKLFF; J: TRBJ1-4; size: -; D: -; V: TRBV7-2
DNA: TGTGCCAGCAGTTATGACATGATTTCAGATACGCAGTATTTT; CDR3: CASSYDMISDTQYF; J: TRBJ2-3; size: -; D: -; V: TRBV2
DNA: TGTGCCTGGAGTTCCTTCAGGGGCACTGAAGCTTTCTTT; CDR3: CAWSSFRGTEAFF; J: TRBJ1-1; size: -; D: -; V: TRBV30
DNA: TGTGCCAGCAGTGTGGGACAGGGTAATTCACCCCTCCACTTT; CDR3: CASSVGQGNSPLHF; J: TRBJ1-6; size: -; D: TRBD1; V: TRBV2
DNA: TGTGCCAGCAGTTTTATAGCGGGAGGTTGGAAACAAGAGACCCAGTACTTC; CDR3: CASSFIAGGWKQETQYF; J: TRBJ2-5; size: -; D: TRBD2; V: TRBV28
DNA: TGTGCCAGTAAAGGGGCAGGAGCAACTAATGAAAAACTGTTTTTT; CDR3: CASKGAGATNEKLFF; J: TRBJ1-4; size: once; D: -; V: TRBV19
DNA: TGTGCCAGCAGTTCTCCGGGACAGGGGTACAATGAGCAGTTCTTC; CDR3: CASSSPGQGYNEQFF; J: TRBJ2-1; size: -; D: TRBD1; V: TRBV6-5
DNA: TGTGCCAGCAGTGAGGGATGGGAGACCCAGTACTTC; CDR3: CASSEGWETQYF; J: TRBJ2-5; size: -; D: -; V: TRBV14
DNA: TGTGCCAGCAGCTTGGACAGGGGAAGAACCTACAATGAGCAGTTCTTC; CDR3: CASSLDRGRTYNEQFF; J: TRBJ2-1; size: -; D: TRBD1; V: TRBV5-6
DNA: TGTGCCAGCAGCGTTCTGGGGACAGCAAATGAAAAACTGTTTTTT; CDR3: CASSVLGTANEKLFF; J: TRBJ1-4; size: -; D: TRBD1; V: TRBV9
DNA: TGTGCCACCAGTGATGGGACAGGGTGGCGGGGAGAGCAGTTCTTC; CDR3: CATSDGTGWRGEQFF; J: TRBJ2-1; size: few; D: TRBD1; V: TRBV24-1
DNA: TGTAGCGTTGAAGTACTAGCGGGAGTCGGCAATGAGCAGTTCTTC; CDR3: CSVEVLAGVGNEQFF; J: TRBJ2-1; size: -; D: TRBD2; V: TRBV29-1
DNA: TGTGCCTGGAGTTTGCCGGGGAAGGGGAGGATAACGACTAATGAAAAACTGTTTTTT; CDR3: CAWSLPGKGRITTNEKLFF; J: TRBJ1-4; size: -; D: -; V: TRBV30
DNA: TGTGCCAGCAGCCACGACCGACAGGTTAAGGCAAATGAGCAGTTCTTC; CDR3: CASSHDRQVKANEQFF; J: TRBJ2-1; size: -; D: -; V: TRBV11-3
DNA: TGTGCCATCAGTCCGCATCAGGTAAACACTGAAGCTTTCTTT; CDR3: CAISPHQVNTEAFF; J: TRBJ1-1; size: -; D: -; V: TRBV10-3
DNA: TGTGCCAGTACTATGACAGGGTGGAATGAGCAGTTCTTC; CDR3: CASTMTGWNEQFF; J: TRBJ2-1; size: -; D: TRBD1; V: TRBV19
DNA: TGTGCCAGCAGCTATACTAGCGGGAGAGAAAATGAGCAGTTCTTC; CDR3: CASSYTSGRENEQFF; J: TRBJ2-1; size: -; D: TRBD2; V: TRBV7-3
DNA: TGTGCCAGCAGCCCAGGGGTCAGACTTGACACCGGGGAGCTGTTTTTT; CDR3: CASSPGVRLDTGELFF; J: TRBJ2-2; size: -; D: -; V: TRBV11-2
DNA: TGCGCCAGCAGCCAATCTGACACAAACAATCAGCCCCAGCATTTT; CDR3: CASSQSDTNNQPQHF; J: TRBJ1-5; size: -; D: -; V: TRBV4-1
DNA: TGTGCCAGTACTTGGGGGGGAACTGAAGCTTTCTTT; CDR3: CASTWGGTEAFF; J: TRBJ1-1; size: -; D: -; V: TRBV19
DNA: TGTGCCAGCCTCCCAAGGGGGTCCGGGCATGGCTACACCTTC; CDR3: CASLPRGSGHGYTF; J: TRBJ1-2; size: -; D: -; V: TRBV6-5
DNA: TGTGCCAGCAGTTTAGCTGATGGGGGCGCGGTGACTGAAGCTTTCTTT; CDR3: CASSLADGGAVTEAFF; J: TRBJ1-1; size: -; D: -; V: TRBV28
DNA: TGTGCCAGCAGCTTTTTGGCGACAGTTAATGAAAAACTGTTTTTT; CDR3: CASSFLATVNEKLFF; J: TRBJ1-4; size: -; D: -; V: TRBV7-6
DNA: TGTGCCAGCAGCTTGGTCCAGGGGGGTTATGGCTACACCTTC; CDR3: CASSLVQGGYGYTF; J: TRBJ1-2; size: -; D: TRBD1; V: TRBV7-9
DNA: TGCGCCAGCAGCCACCTACTAGCGAGGAATGAGCAGTTCTTC; CDR3: CASSHLLARNEQFF; J: TRBJ2-1; size: few; D: TRBD2; V: TRBV4-1
DNA: TGTGCCAGCAGCTTAGTCTCTAGCGGGAAAGTGTTCTTC; CDR3: CASSLVSSGKVFF; J: TRBJ2-1; size: -; D: TRBD2; V: TRBV11-2
DNA: TGCGCCAGCAGCTCGCGACAGATAATCTACAATGAGCAGTTCTTC; CDR3: CASSSRQIIYNEQFF; J: TRBJ2-1; size: -; D: -; V: TRBV5-1
DNA: TGTGCCAGTAGTCGGGGGACTAGCGGGAGTTATGAGCAGTTCTTC; CDR3: CASSRGTSGSYEQFF; J: TRBJ2-1; size: -; D: TRBD2; V: TRBV19
DNA: TGTGCCAGCAGCTCCTCGGGACAGGGGAACACTGAAGCTTTCTTT; CDR3: CASSSSGQGNTEAFF; J: TRBJ1-1; size: -; D: TRBD1; V: TRBV7-9